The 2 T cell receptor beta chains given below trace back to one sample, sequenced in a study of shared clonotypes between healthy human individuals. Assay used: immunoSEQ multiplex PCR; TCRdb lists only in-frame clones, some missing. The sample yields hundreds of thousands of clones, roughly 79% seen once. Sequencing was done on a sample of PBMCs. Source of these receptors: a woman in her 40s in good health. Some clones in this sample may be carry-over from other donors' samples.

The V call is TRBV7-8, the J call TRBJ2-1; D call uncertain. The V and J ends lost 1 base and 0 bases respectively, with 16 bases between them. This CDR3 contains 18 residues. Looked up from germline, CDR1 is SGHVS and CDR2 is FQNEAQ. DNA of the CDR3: TGTGCCAGCAGCTTAGGATGGTTAGCCCAGAGCTCCTACAATGAGCAGTTCTTC. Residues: CASSLGWLAQSSYNEQFF.

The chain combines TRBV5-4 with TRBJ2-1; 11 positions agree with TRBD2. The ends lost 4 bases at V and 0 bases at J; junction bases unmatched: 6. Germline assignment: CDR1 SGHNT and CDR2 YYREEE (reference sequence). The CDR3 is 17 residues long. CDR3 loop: CASSPGTSGLSYNEQFF. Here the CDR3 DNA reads TGTGCCAGCAGCCCCGGGACTAGCGGACTCTCCTACAATGAGCAGTTCTTC.